These T cell receptor beta chains were read from a single sample in a study of response to subunit inactivated influenza vaccine. A single record per CDR3 protein comes from TCRdb applying MiXCR to the RT-PCR reads. The sample has roughly 780,000 distinct CDR3 sequences, 18% seen once. This material consisted of PBMCs from blood, taken less than 6 days after vaccination. These receptors came from a man aged 50 or older who received an inactivated influenza vaccine. CDR3s include the opening cysteine and the closing phenylalanine or tryptophan. Each record gives: V gene, J gene, D gene, clone size, CDR3 protein, CDR3 DNA. D genes are given only for firm matches. Clone size is not always given. Where it is, it says once, few, many or a class for expanded clones.

>TRBV3-1|TRBJ2-7|-|-
CASSLDLHNEQYF
TGTGCCAGCAGCCTCGACCTGCACAACGAGCAGTACTTC
>TRBV7-9|TRBJ2-7|-|-
CASSLRRESVEQYF
TGTGCCAGCAGCTTACGGCGGGAATCGGTCGAGCAGTACTTC
>TRBV12-3/TRBV12-4|TRBJ2-7|TRBD1|few
CASTRDSNSYEQYF
TGTGCCAGCACCCGGGACAGTAACTCCTACGAGCAGTACTTC
>TRBV6-2/TRBV6-3|TRBJ2-3|-|-
CASSYSKSGRDTQYF
TGTGCCAGCAGTTACTCGAAGTCAGGAAGAGATACGCAGTATTTT
>TRBV6-5|TRBJ2-7|-|few
CASSYSISSYEQYF
TGTGCCAGCAGTTACTCGATCAGCTCCTACGAGCAGTACTTC
>TRBV9|TRBJ1-1|-|few
CASSVEGGRGNEAFF
TGTGCCAGCAGCGTAGAAGGTGGCCGGGGTAATGAAGCTTTCTTT
>TRBV21-1|TRBJ2-7|-|few
CASTEPLEQYF
TGTGCCAGCACCGAGCCACTCGAGCAGTACTTC
>TRBV6-2/TRBV6-3|TRBJ2-5|-|-
CASSYPASGQTQYF
TGTGCCAGCAGTTACCCAGCCTCTGGGCAGACCCAGTACTTC
>TRBV2|TRBJ2-7|-|-
CASSEAPGTQQYF
TGTGCCAGCAGTGAAGCACCCGGGACTCAGCAGTACTTC
>TRBV7-9|TRBJ2-7|-|-
CASSLSRSSTYEQYF
TGTGCCAGCAGCTTATCGCGGTCCTCAACCTACGAGCAGTACTTC
>TRBV29-1|TRBJ1-1|-|-
CSVTAGGNTEAFF
TGCAGCGTGACTGCGGGGGGGAACACTGAAGCTTTCTTT
>TRBV7-2|TRBJ2-7|-|few
CASSRGGERSEQYF
TGTGCCAGCAGCCGGGGCGGGGAACGGTCCGAGCAGTACTTC
>TRBV29-1|TRBJ1-2|-|few
CSVLKGTSYGYTF
TGCAGCGTCCTTAAGGGGACGAGCTATGGCTACACCTTC
>TRBV28|TRBJ2-7|TRBD1|few
CASSLGGDRGVYEQYF
TGTGCCAGCAGTCTAGGGGGAGACAGGGGGGTGTACGAGCAGTACTTC
>TRBV9|TRBJ2-2|-|-
CASSVEGATGELFF
TGTGCCAGCAGCGTAGAGGGCGCCACCGGGGAGCTGTTTTTT
>TRBV20-1|TRBJ2-3|TRBD1|many
CSAPGTGGTDTQYF
TGCAGTGCACCCGGGACAGGGGGCACAGATACGCAGTATTTT
>TRBV20-1|TRBJ2-7|TRBD1|-
CSASKGTGGPYEQYF
TGCAGTGCTAGTAAGGGGACAGGGGGTCCCTACGAGCAGTACTTC
>TRBV10-3|TRBJ2-7|TRBD2|many
CAISAGLAGGYYEQYF
TGTGCCATCAGTGCGGGACTAGCGGGAGGGTACTACGAGCAGTACTTC
>TRBV10-3|TRBJ1-1|-|-
CAIGVGGANTEAFF
TGTGCCATCGGAGTTGGGGGGGCAAACACTGAAGCTTTCTTT
>TRBV6-2/TRBV6-3|TRBJ1-6|-|-
CASSPQGADSPLHF
TGTGCCAGCAGTCCGCAGGGCGCGGACTCACCCCTCCACTTT
>TRBV14|TRBJ2-1|TRBD1|many
CASSFRDRVQFF
TGTGCCAGCAGCTTCCGGGACAGGGTGCAGTTCTTC
>TRBV12-3/TRBV12-4|TRBJ1-1|-|many
CASSLGPEAFF
TGTGCCAGCAGCTTAGGGCCTGAAGCTTTCTTT
>TRBV6-6|TRBJ2-7|-|-
CASKPGSSYEQYF
TGTGCCAGCAAACCCGGTAGCTCCTACGAGCAGTACTTC
>TRBV6-2/TRBV6-3|TRBJ2-2|-|few
CASSYLERTGELFF
TGTGCCAGCAGTTACTTAGAGCGCACCGGGGAGCTGTTTTTT
>TRBV12-3/TRBV12-4|TRBJ2-5|TRBD2|many
CASSLWTSYETQYF
TGTGCCAGCAGTTTATGGACTAGCTACGAGACCCAGTACTTC
>TRBV12-3/TRBV12-4|TRBJ2-3|TRBD1|few
CASTLGLGTGDTQYF
TGTGCCAGCACCTTGGGGCTAGGGACAGGCGATACGCAGTATTTT
>TRBV20-1|TRBJ1-1|-|-
CSAPGRPEAFF
TGCAGTGCTCCGGGACGGCCTGAAGCTTTCTTT
>TRBV6-1|TRBJ1-2|-|few
CASRTIQTTNYGYTF
TGTGCCAGCAGGACTATACAAACCACTAACTATGGCTACACCTTC
>TRBV27|TRBJ2-1|-|-
CASSWSSTTSEQFF
TGTGCCAGCAGTTGGTCTAGTACTACTAGTGAGCAGTTCTTC
>TRBV2|TRBJ2-1|-|few
CASSANGVREQFF
TGTGCCAGCAGTGCTAATGGGGTACGCGAGCAGTTCTTC
>TRBV28|TRBJ1-5|TRBD1|few
CASRGGTGGDQPQHF
TGTGCCAGCAGGGGTGGGACAGGGGGGGATCAGCCCCAGCATTTT
>TRBV20-1|TRBJ2-1|TRBD2|-
CSARDLLTSGGQSSSYNEQFF
TGCAGTGCTAGAGATCTTTTGACTAGCGGGGGGCAATCGAGCTCCTACAATGAGCAGTTCTTC
>TRBV20-1|TRBJ2-1|-|many
CSAGGGRSSYNEQFF
TGCAGTGCTGGAGGCGGCCGGAGCTCCTACAATGAGCAGTTCTTC
>TRBV7-2|TRBJ1-6|-|-
CASSLSTQGNSPLHF
TGTGCCAGCAGCTTATCGACCCAGGGGAATTCACCCCTCCACTTT
>TRBV12-1|TRBJ2-2|-|-
CASSPNRTSRTNTGELFF
TGTGCCAGCAGCCCAAACCGGACTAGCAGAACGAACACCGGGGAGCTGTTTTTT
>TRBV28|TRBJ2-7|-|few
CASSLNYSYEQYF
TGTGCCAGCAGTTTAAACTACAGCTACGAGCAGTACTTC
>TRBV6-2/TRBV6-3|TRBJ2-7|-|-
CASSPEAYEQYF
TGTGCCAGCAGTCCGGAGGCCTACGAGCAGTACTTC
>TRBV7-2|TRBJ2-7|-|once
CASSPWWGVDEQYF
TGTGCCAGCAGCCCCTGGTGGGGGGTCGACGAGCAGTACTTC
>TRBV5-1|TRBJ1-1|TRBD1|-
CASSLVDRDDTEAFF
TGCGCCAGCAGCTTGGTTGACAGGGACGACACTGAAGCTTTCTTT
>TRBV18|TRBJ1-2|TRBD1|few
CASSPGQTSNYGYTF
TGTGCCAGCTCACCGGGACAGACCTCTAACTATGGCTACACCTTC
>TRBV18|TRBJ2-3|TRBD1|many
CASSPGQVTDTQYF
TGTGCCAGCAGCCCCGGACAGGTGACAGATACGCAGTATTTT
>TRBV12-3/TRBV12-4|TRBJ2-7|-|-
CASRAPSSYEQYF
TGTGCCAGCAGGGCCCCCTCGAGTTACGAGCAGTACTTC
>TRBV7-9|TRBJ2-5|-|-
CASSSVPDYQETQYF
TGTGCCAGCAGCTCCGTGCCGGATTACCAAGAGACCCAGTACTTC
>TRBV7-2|TRBJ1-1|TRBD1|few
CASSFTGVNTEAFF
TGTGCCAGCAGCTTTACAGGGGTGAACACTGAAGCTTTCTTT
>TRBV6-5|TRBJ2-7|-|-
CASSYSPRSYEQYF
TGTGCCAGCAGTTACTCACCCCGCTCCTACGAGCAGTACTTC
>TRBV6-5|TRBJ2-7|-|-
CASSYSVQGREQYF
TGTGCCAGCAGTTACTCGGTGCAGGGTCGGGAGCAGTACTTC
>TRBV5-1|TRBJ2-5|TRBD1|once
CASRRDRGDQETQYF
TGCGCCAGCAGGAGGGACAGGGGAGACCAAGAGACCCAGTACTTC
>TRBV27|TRBJ2-2|-|-
CASRVGADTGELFF
TGTGCCAGCAGGGTCGGGGCGGACACCGGGGAGCTGTTTTTT
>TRBV5-6|TRBJ2-1|TRBD2|-
CDSSTGLAGLNEQFF
TGTGACAGCAGCACGGGACTAGCGGGGCTCAATGAGCAGTTCTTC
>TRBV28|TRBJ2-7|-|once
CAWAEQYF
TGTGCTTGGGCAGAGCAGTACTTC
>TRBV12-3/TRBV12-4|TRBJ1-1|-|-
CASKGTWRTEAFF
TGTGCCAGCAAAGGGACATGGCGCACTGAAGCTTTCTTT
>TRBV29-1|TRBJ2-1|TRBD2|few
CSVEGLAGWLQFF
TGCAGCGTTGAAGGACTAGCGGGCTGGTTACAGTTCTTC
>TRBV4-2|TRBJ2-2|-|-
CASSQVASNTGELFF
TGTGCCAGCAGCCAAGTAGCCTCGAACACCGGGGAGCTGTTTTTT
>TRBV7-2|TRBJ1-5|TRBD1|-
CASSPAQGAWQPQHF
TGTGCCAGCAGCCCCGCGCAGGGGGCTTGGCAGCCCCAGCATTTT
>TRBV24-1|TRBJ2-1|-|many
CATMDPGRSTEQFF
TGTGCCACCATGGACCCGGGGCGCTCCACTGAGCAGTTCTTC
>TRBV28|TRBJ1-6|TRBD1|once
CASSLNFGTGGNSPLHF
TGTGCCAGCAGTTTAAATTTCGGGACAGGGGGCAATTCACCCCTCCACTTT
>TRBV7-9|TRBJ2-5|TRBD2|-
CASSFSGGPGETQYF
TGTGCCAGCAGCTTTAGCGGGGGGCCAGGAGAGACCCAGTACTTC
>TRBV29-1|TRBJ1-3|-|few
CSVEEQGISGNTIYF
TGCAGCGTTGAAGAACAGGGTATCTCTGGAAACACCATATATTTT
>TRBV27|TRBJ2-1|TRBD2|-
CASSPQRGERGYNEQFF
TGTGCCAGCAGTCCTCAACGGGGGGAGCGGGGATACAATGAGCAGTTCTTC
>TRBV12-5|TRBJ1-4|-|-
CASGLTSGKGATNEKLFF
TGTGCTAGTGGTTTGACCTCCGGGAAAGGGGCAACTAATGAAAAACTGTTTTTT